Following are 20 T cell receptor beta chains from one sample sequenced in a study of beta chain features in type 1 diabetes. cDNA synthesis used the whole RNA isolate, giving expressed TCRB sequences. The assay was immunoSEQ multiplex PCR, and TCRdb's table has in-frame clones only and misses some. The sample has roughly 230,000 clones, roughly a tenth seen once. Study outcomes and limitations: A moderate, significant TCRB CDR3 shortening appeared in type 1 diabetes across four CD4+ subsets.

For these receptors, no antigen is known. Sequencing was performed on naive CD4+ T cells from blood. The origin of the receptors is a man aged 30-40 years with type 1 diabetes.

The J gene is TRBJ1-6, the V gene TRBV7-2, with TRBD1 matching over 8 bases. The V and J ends lost 5 bases and 7 bases, in that order; junction bases with no gene match: 7. The germline V gene has CDR1 SGHTA and CDR2 FQGNSA. The CDR3 runs to 15 residues. The CDR3 reads CASSHKTGDNSPLHF. CDR3 nucleotides: TGTGCCAGCAGCCATAAGACAGGGGACAATTCACCCCTCCACTTT. The full variable domain, completed using reference TRBV7-2 and TRBJ1-6, is GAGVSQSPSNKVTEKGKDVELRCDPISGHTALYWYRQSLGQGLEFLIYFQGNSAPDKSGLPSDRFSAERTGGSVSTLTIQRTQQEDSAVYLCASSHKTGDNSPLHFGNGTRLTVT.

This sequence joins TRBV20-1 and TRBJ1-1; D not resolved. Germline V CDR1 and CDR2: DFQATT, SNEGSKA (reference sequence). The CDR3 sequence is 11 residues long. This CDR3 is CGGRLNTEAFF. CDR3 sequence (DNA): TGCGGAGGACGGCTGAACACTGAAGCTTTCTTT.

A few counts support this clone. The rearrangement uses TRBV5-6 and TRBJ1-2, with 7 bases matching TRBD1. CDR1 and CDR2 from the germline V gene are SGHDT and YYEEEE. This CDR3 spans 14 amino acids. The V gene end was trimmed by 2 bases and the J gene end by 2 bases; junction bases not matched to a gene: 3. The CDR3 DNA follows: TGTGCCAGCAGCTTCGACAGGGCAAACTATGGCTACACCTTC. Amino acid sequence: CASSFDRANYGYTF.

V and J are TRBV5-1 and TRBJ2-1; possibly TRBD1 for D (6 bases). Germline V CDR1 and CDR2: SGHRS, YFSETQ. V lost 6 bases to trimming and J lost 9 bases, with 19 bases between them. This CDR3 is 14 amino acids long. The CDR3 loop reads CASNRDTSSGEQFF. DNA for the CDR3: TGCGCCAGCAATCGGGACACCTCCTCTGGTGAGCAGTTCTTC.

The chain has TRBV6-5 and TRBJ1-2, with no clear D. This CDR3 is built from 13 residues. V lost 2 bases and J lost 0, with 4 bases in between. Per germline, CDR1 MNHEY and CDR2 SVGAGI. The CDR3 sequence: CASSYRANYGYTF. For the CDR3, the DNA is TGTGCCAGCAGTTACAGAGCTAACTATGGCTACACCTTC.

This sequence joins TRBV7-3 and TRBJ2-3; TRBD1 agrees at 10 bases. The CDR3 sequence is 15 residues long. Germline V CDR1 and CDR2: SGHTA, FQGTGA. Trimming cost V 3 bases and J 4 bases; bases outside gene matches: 4. The CDR3 here is CASSLTGGDADTQYF. The CDR3 coding sequence is TGTGCCAGCAGCTTGACAGGGGGCGACGCAGATACGCAGTATTTT. Full variable domain (missing parts from reference TRBV7-3 and TRBJ2-3): GAGVSQTPSNKVTEKGKYVELRCDPISGHTALYWYRQSLGQGPEFLIYFQGTGAADDSGLPNDRFFAVRPEGSVSTLKIQRTERGDSAVYLCASSLTGGDADTQYFGPGTRLTVL.

The chain combines TRBV4-1 with TRBJ1-4, with 10 bases aligning to TRBD1. In germline, CDR1 is MGHRA, CDR2 YSYEKL. There are 15 residues in the CDR3. Unmatched junction bases numbered 6, after V lost 3 bases and J lost 8 bases. The CDR3 sequence: CASSQPGQGKEKLFF. The CDR3 coding sequence is TGCGCCAGCAGCCAGCCGGGACAGGGGAAAGAAAAACTGTTTTTT.

This clone has only a few counts. CDR3 DNA sequence: TGTGCCAGCAGCGTACCGGGACAGGGAGGCACTGAAGCTTTCTTT. Its protein product is CASSVPGQGGTEAFF. The genes are TRBV9 and TRBJ1-1; the match to TRBD1 covers 9 bases. The CDR3 sequence is 15 residues long. V lost 1 base and J lost 4; bases outside the gene matches: 5. Germline lookup yields CDR1 SGDLS and CDR2 YYNGEE.

This chain uses TRBV30 with TRBJ2-1; 7 bases are shared with TRBD1. V shed 2 bases and J 1 base; nucleotides not matched to a gene: 2. The CDR3 consists of 14 residues. Germline assignment: CDR1 GTSNPN and CDR2 SVGIG (reference sequence). This CDR3 is CAWSRGQSYNEQFF. CDR3 bases: TGTGCCTGGAGTAGGGGACAGTCCTACAATGAGCAGTTCTTC.

This clone was seen a few times. The CDR3 coding sequence is TGTGCCAGCAGACCGAGCGGGGGGTACACAGATACGCAGTATTTT. Translating it yields CASRPSGGYTDTQYF. This sequence joins TRBV2 and TRBJ2-3; TRBD2 agrees at 9 bases. The V gene end was trimmed by 6 bases and the J gene end by 2 bases; junction bases not matched to a gene: 6. Per the germline V gene, CDR1 is SNHLY and CDR2 is FYNNEI. The CDR3 is 15 residues long.

The chain couples TRBV7-6 to TRBJ2-1; TRBD2 matches 8 bases. Germline V gene lookup returns CDR1 SGHVS and CDR2 FNYEAQ. Trimming took 7 bases from V and 9 from J; bases not matched to a gene: 8. The CDR3 extends over 13 amino acids. CDR3 amino acids: CASTTGLEGEQFF. In nucleotides, the CDR3 is TGTGCCAGCACCACGGGACTAGAGGGTGAGCAGTTCTTC.

Details on this clone: The same CDR3 arises from other DNA sequences in this sample as well. V usage is TRBV27 and J usage is TRBJ1-5; D gene unclear. There are 13 residues in the CDR3. V was pared by 2 bases and J by 4 bases, with 6 bases between. Per germline, CDR1 MNHEY and CDR2 SMNVEV (reference sequence). This CDR3 reads CASSLRRNQPQHF. The CDR3 region has the DNA TGTGCCAGCAGTTTAAGGAGGAATCAGCCCCAGCATTTT.

The chain recombines TRBV21-1 with TRBJ2-3; the D call in the table, TRBD2, was not verified against the DNA. TRBV21-1 is a listed pseudogene. The CDR3 runs 13 residues. In nucleotides, the CDR3 is TGTGCCAGCACCCGGGGAGTCACAGATACGCAGTATTTT. Translated: CASTRGVTDTQYF.

The gene calls are TRBV5-1 and TRBJ2-5; TRBD2 agrees at 9 bases. CDR3 length: 15 residues. Trimming cost V 4 bases and J 0 bases; bases outside gene matches: 4. CDR1 and CDR2 (germline): SGHRS, YFSETQ. The CDR3 DNA sequence: TGCGCCAGCAGCGGGTTAGCGGGGGACCAAGAGACCCAGTACTTC. Amino acids: CASSGLAGDQETQYF.

This chain uses TRBV7-9 with TRBJ1-1; perhaps TRBD1 as D (5 bases). This CDR3 region has 14 residues. CDR1 is SEHNR and CDR2 is FQNEAQ in the germline V gene (reference sequence). Trimming took off 6 bases at V and 0 bases at J, with 11 bases between the two ends. The CDR3 DNA sequence: TGTGCCAGCAGTGTAGGGGTTGTGAACACTGAAGCTTTCTTT. This gives the protein CASSVGVVNTEAFF.

In its sample, this clone was seen a few times. V is TRBV7-9 and J is TRBJ1-2, with D perhaps matching TRBD1 (6 bases). Germline-derived CDR1 and CDR2 are SEHNR and FQNEAQ (reference sequence). This CDR3 region has 14 residues. V lost 2 bases and J 7 bases, leaving 14 bases between the germline ends. As DNA, the CDR3 is TGTGCCAGCAGCTTACCCGCTCAGACAGGTGGCTACACCTTC. Its protein product is CASSLPAQTGGYTF.

This clone has more than one count but fewer than ten. The J gene is TRBJ2-7, the V gene TRBV7-2; D possibly corresponds to TRBD2 (5 bases). The germline gives CDR1 SGHTA, CDR2 FQGNSA. The CDR3 covers 13 residues. V shed 7 bases and J shed 0 bases, with 10 bases lying between them. The chain's CDR3 is CASNSGFSYEQYF. In DNA, the CDR3 is TGTGCCAGCAATTCGGGATTCTCCTACGAGCAGTACTTC. Full variable domain (outside the CDR3, taken from reference TRBV7-2 and TRBJ2-7): GAGVSQSPSNKVTEKGKDVELRCDPISGHTALYWYRQSLGQGLEFLIYFQGNSAPDKSGLPSDRFSAERTGGSVSTLTIQRTQQEDSAVYLCASNSGFSYEQYFGPGTRLTVT.

The chain joins TRBV28 to TRBJ2-7; 10 nucleotides agree with TRBD1. Trimming at V came to 5 bases and at J to 3 bases, leaving 7 bases not matched to a gene. The CDR3 sequence is 15 residues long. Germline lookup yields CDR1 MDHEN and CDR2 SYDVKM. CDR3 sequence (DNA): TGTGCCAGCAGTACCCCGGGGACAGGGGTCTACGAGCAGTACTTC. It translates to CASSTPGTGVYEQYF.

The J gene is TRBJ1-6, the V gene TRBV2; D is perhaps TRBD1 (5 bases). The CDR3 runs to 15 residues. Germline V gene lookup returns CDR1 SNHLY and CDR2 FYNNEI. Trimming cost V 5 bases and J 9 bases, with 17 bases left between them. The CDR3 loop is CASSRGAGRTSPLHF. The CDR3 nucleotides read TGTGCCAGCAGTCGTGGGGCAGGGAGGACTTCACCCCTCCACTTT.

This chain uses TRBV6-5 with TRBJ1-2; a weak D match, TRBD1 (5 bases). This CDR3 contains 14 residues. V was cut by 5 bases and J by 8 bases, with 18 bases left in between. CDR1 is MNHEY, CDR2 SVGAGI, per germline. The CDR3 DNA reads as TGTGCCAGCAGTCGCGGCGGGGCCGGGAAAGGCTACACCTTC. It is translated as CASSRGGAGKGYTF.